A single T cell receptor beta chain is shown here with its context. This entry belongs to a study of blood T cell repertoires in COVID-19. In the authors' workflow: Amplification of reference gene primers was used by the study to estimate nucleated cell counts. Libraries were prepared by immunoSEQ multiplex PCR; TCRdb keeps only in-frame clonotypes and omits some of them. Clone size and V and J calls were adopted from that table, with D and trimming inferred from the DNA. The table shows about 51,000 clones, with roughly 88% occurring only once. The TCR was taken from a man between 45 and 60 years old with active COVID-19. Sequenced: peripheral blood.

The CDR3 bases are TGTGCCAGCAGTGAATCGGGGACAGGGGGAAACACCATATATTTT. This gives the protein CASSESGTGGNTIYF. J is TRBJ1-3 and V is TRBV6-1; 9 bases agree with TRBD1. The V segment lost 2 bases and the J segment 4 bases; nucleotides outside the gene matches: 3. There are 15 residues in the CDR3. Germline V gene lookup returns CDR1 MNHNS and CDR2 SASEGT.